This T cell receptor beta chain was identified during a study of identical twins. In this sample, this clonotype turned up a few times. The V end lost 5 bases, the J end lost 0 bases, and 14 bases lay between the germline ends. The CDR3 has 17 residues. Per the germline V gene, CDR1 is MNHEY and CDR2 is SMNVEV (reference sequence). TCRdb independently ran MiXCR on the 5' RACE reads; one entry per CDR3 protein. This table has roughly 710,000 distinct CDR3 sequences, approximately 6% appearing once. Material: naive T cells sorted from blood. The chain links TRBV27 to TRBJ2-6, with D unresolved. The receptor was derived from a man between 18 and 29 years old in good health. The chain's CDR3 is CASSPPNLNSGANVLTF. CDR3 bases: TGTGCCAGCAGTCCTCCCAACCTAAACTCTGGGGCCAACGTCCTGACTTTC.